One TCR beta chain is described in this entry. Its target is unknown. The sample is drawn from a study of PD-1 blockade in classical Hodgkin lymphoma. Study-level findings and limits: Healthy donors reportedly exceeded newly diagnosed patients in baseline TCR diversity. Newly diagnosed patients had diversity similar to the baseline diversity of complete responders. TCR diversity in CD4+, not CD8+, cells rose significantly by C4D1. There remain no defined causes for the repertoire differences, which possibly reflect disease activity or prior therapy.

The table came from immunoSEQ multiplex PCR; TCRdb's copy has only in-frame clones and leaves some out. The table lists some 15,000 clones, over 80% of them singletons. Each and every patient relapsed after autologous stem cell transplantation, and patients got differing brentuximab vedotin exposure. The sample in question was peripheral blood mononuclear cells (PBMCs), obtained before the second cycle of nivolumab. This receptor was obtained from a human donor with classical Hodgkin lymphoma.

The DNA of the CDR3 is TGCGCCAGCAGTGTCGGCAGGGGGACCTACGAGCAGTACTTC. This gives the protein CASSVGRGTYEQYF. This chain uses TRBV10-1 with TRBJ2-7; 7 bases agree with TRBD1. Germline trimming cut 4 bases from V and 2 bases from J; bases unmatched to any gene: 5. The CDR3 extends over 14 amino acids. Per the germline V gene, CDR1 is WNHNN and CDR2 is SYGVQD (reference sequence).